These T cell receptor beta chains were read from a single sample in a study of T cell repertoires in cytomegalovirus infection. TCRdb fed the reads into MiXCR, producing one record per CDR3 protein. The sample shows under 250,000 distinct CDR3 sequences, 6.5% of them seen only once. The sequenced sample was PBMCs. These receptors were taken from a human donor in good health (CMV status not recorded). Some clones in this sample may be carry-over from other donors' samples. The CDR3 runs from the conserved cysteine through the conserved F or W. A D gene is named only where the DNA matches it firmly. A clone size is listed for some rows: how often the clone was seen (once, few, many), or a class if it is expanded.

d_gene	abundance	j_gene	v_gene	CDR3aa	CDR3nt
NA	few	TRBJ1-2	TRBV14	CASSQTGFYGYTF	TGTGCCAGCAGCCAAACGGGGTTCTATGGCTACACCTTC
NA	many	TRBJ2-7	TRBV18	CASSPPGQELYEQYF	TGTGCCAGCTCACCACCGGGACAAGAACTTTACGAGCAGTACTTC
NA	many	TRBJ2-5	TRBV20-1	CSAREFQETQYF	TGCAGTGCTAGAGAATTCCAAGAGACCCAGTACTTC
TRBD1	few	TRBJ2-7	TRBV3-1	CASSQAPGQRFYEQYF	TGTGCCAGCAGCCAAGCGCCGGGACAGCGATTCTACGAGCAGTACTTC
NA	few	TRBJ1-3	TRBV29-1	CSVEPLNSGNTIYF	TGCAGCGTTGAACCCTTGAACTCTGGAAACACCATATATTTT
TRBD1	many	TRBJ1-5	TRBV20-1	CSARGGQGDQPQHF	TGCAGTGCTAGAGGCGGACAGGGCGATCAGCCCCAGCATTTT
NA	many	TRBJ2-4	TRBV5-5	CASSFQNIQYF	TGTGCCAGCAGCTTTCAGAACATTCAGTACTTC
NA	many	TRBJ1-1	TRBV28	CASSPQGYTEAFF	TGTGCCAGCAGTCCCCAGGGGTACACTGAAGCTTTCTTT
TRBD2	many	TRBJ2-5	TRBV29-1	CSAQTSGGETQYF	TGCAGCGCCCAGACTAGCGGGGGAGAGACCCAGTACTTC
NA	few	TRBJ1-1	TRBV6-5	CASRIVGNTEAFF	TGTGCCAGCAGAATAGTGGGGAACACTGAAGCTTTCTTT
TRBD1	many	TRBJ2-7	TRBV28	CASTPDRDSYEQYF	TGTGCCAGCACCCCGGACAGGGACTCCTACGAGCAGTACTTC
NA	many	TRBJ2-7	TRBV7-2	CASSLQTGTQAYEQYF	TGTGCCAGCAGCTTACAGACAGGTACGCAAGCCTACGAGCAGTACTTC
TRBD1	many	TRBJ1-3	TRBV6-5	CASSYSPGQGASGNTIYF	TGTGCCAGCAGTTACTCCCCGGGACAGGGGGCCTCTGGAAACACCATATATTTT
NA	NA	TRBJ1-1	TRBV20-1	CSAINRVTGNTEAFF	TGCAGTGCCATCAACAGGGTAACGGGGAACACTGAAGCTTTCTTT
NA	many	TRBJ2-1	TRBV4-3	CASSQLGAGDEQFF	TGCGCCAGCAGCCAACTGGGGGCAGGCGATGAGCAGTTCTTC
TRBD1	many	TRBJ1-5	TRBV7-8	CASSITGGRNQPQHF	TGTGCCAGCAGCATCACAGGGGGCCGCAATCAGCCCCAGCATTTT
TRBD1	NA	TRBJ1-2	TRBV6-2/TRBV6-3	CASSYFTGGFGEDGYTF	TGTGCCAGCAGTTACTTTACAGGGGGCTTCGGGGAGGATGGCTACACCTTC
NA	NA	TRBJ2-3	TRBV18	CASSPLDILSTDTQYF	TGTGCCAGCTCACCCCTCGACATTTTAAGCACAGATACGCAGTATTTT
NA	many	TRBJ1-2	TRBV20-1	CSARTTGRGYTF	TGCAGTGCTAGAACGACAGGCAGGGGCTACACCTTC
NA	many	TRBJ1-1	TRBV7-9	CASSPTNRETEAFF	TGTGCCAGCAGCCCTACGAACCGGGAGACTGAAGCTTTCTTT
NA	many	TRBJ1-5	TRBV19	CASSIVEAATNQPQHF	TGTGCCAGTAGTATTGTTGAAGCAGCGACGAATCAGCCCCAGCATTTT
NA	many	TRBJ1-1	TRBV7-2	CASSPTGDRSAFF	TGTGCCAGCAGCCCAACGGGGGATAGGTCTGCTTTCTTT
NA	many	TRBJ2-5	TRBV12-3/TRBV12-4	CASSFGGLQETQYF	TGTGCCAGCAGTTTCGGGGGGCTCCAAGAGACCCAGTACTTC
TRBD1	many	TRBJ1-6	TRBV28	CASSSGTGGSPLHF	TGTGCCAGCAGTTCCGGGACAGGAGGATCACCCCTCCACTTT
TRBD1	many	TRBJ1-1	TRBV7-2	CASSSGRQGWYTEAFF	TGTGCCAGCAGCTCAGGACGACAGGGATGGTACACTGAAGCTTTCTTT
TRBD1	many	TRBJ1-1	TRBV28	CASTPGTGAFF	TGTGCCAGCACCCCTGGGACAGGGGCTTTCTTT
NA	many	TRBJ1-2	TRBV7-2	CASSLWGGGNYGYTF	TGTGCCAGCAGCTTATGGGGAGGGGGTAACTATGGCTACACCTTC
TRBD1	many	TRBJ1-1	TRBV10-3	CAISLGGEGTEAFF	TGTGCCATCAGCCTAGGGGGCGAGGGCACTGAAGCTTTCTTT
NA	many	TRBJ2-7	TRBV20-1	CSARGQDGSYEQYF	TGCAGTGCTAGAGGACAGGACGGCTCCTACGAGCAGTACTTC
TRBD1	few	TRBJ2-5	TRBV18	CASSLLDREETQYF	TGTGCCAGCTCACTCCTGGACAGGGAAGAGACCCAGTACTTC
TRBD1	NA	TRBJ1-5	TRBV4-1	CASSPDRGPSQPQHF	TGCGCCAGCAGCCCCGACAGGGGGCCGAGTCAGCCCCAGCATTTT
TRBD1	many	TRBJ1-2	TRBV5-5	CASSSDRVDYGYTF	TGTGCCAGCAGTTCTGACAGGGTGGACTATGGCTACACCTTC
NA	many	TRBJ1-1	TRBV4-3	CASSQEGSGPAEAFF	TGCGCCAGCAGCCAAGAAGGATCGGGGCCCGCTGAAGCTTTCTTT
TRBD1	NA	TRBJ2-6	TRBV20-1	CSARTGGGSGANVLTF	TGCAGTGCTCGGACAGGGGGAGGCTCTGGGGCCAACGTCCTGACTTTC
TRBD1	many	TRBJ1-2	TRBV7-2	CASSHDRVRRRNYGYTF	TGTGCCAGCAGCCACGACAGGGTTCGGCGAAGAAACTATGGCTACACCTTC
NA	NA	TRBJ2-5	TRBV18	CASSLPSVETQYF	TGTGCCAGCTCATTACCCTCAGTAGAGACCCAGTACTTC
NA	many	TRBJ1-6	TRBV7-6	CASSLASGAINSPLHF	TGTGCCAGCAGCTTAGCCTCGGGAGCTATTAATTCACCCCTCCACTTT
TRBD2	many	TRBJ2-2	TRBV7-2	CASSSGLAGVGELFF	TGTGCCAGCAGCTCGGGACTAGCGGGGGTCGGGGAGCTGTTTTTT
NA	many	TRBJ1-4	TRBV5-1	CASSYGPVTPNEKLFF	TGCGCCAGCAGCTACGGGCCGGTGACACCTAATGAAAAACTGTTTTTT
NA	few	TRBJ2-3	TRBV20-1	CSAPPRSTDTQYF	TGCAGTGCTCCCCCGAGAAGCACAGATACGCAGTATTTT
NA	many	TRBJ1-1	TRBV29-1	CSVGANRNTEAFF	TGCAGCGTGGGGGCGAACCGGAACACTGAAGCTTTCTTT
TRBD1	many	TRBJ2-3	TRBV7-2	CASSLSGTGADTQYF	TGTGCCAGCAGCTTATCTGGGACAGGGGCAGATACGCAGTATTTT
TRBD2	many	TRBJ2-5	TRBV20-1	CSGSGGAEQETQYF	TGCAGTGGGAGCGGGGGGGCCGAGCAAGAGACCCAGTACTTC
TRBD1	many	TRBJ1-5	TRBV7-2	CASSSTGTGNYGQPQHF	TGTGCCAGCAGCTCTACCGGGACAGGGAATTACGGTCAGCCCCAGCATTTT
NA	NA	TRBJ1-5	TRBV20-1	CSAGEPTRNQPQHF	TGCAGTGCCGGAGAGCCGACTCGGAATCAGCCCCAGCATTTT
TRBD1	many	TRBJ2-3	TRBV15	CATSRPTRTGAGDTQYF	TGTGCCACCAGCAGACCGACCCGGACAGGGGCGGGAGATACGCAGTATTTT